These 30 T cell receptor beta chains were all obtained from the same sample, sequenced in a study of PD-L1 blockade in urothelial cancer. Time point meaning: pretreatment peripheral blood. Profiled with immunoSEQ multiplex PCR; TCRdb holds only in-frame clones, not every one. The sample consists of tens of thousands of clones, 84% of them appearing once. The sequences come from PBMCs, collected around atezolizumab (anti-PD-L1) treatment. These TCRs come from a man between 60 and 75 years old with urothelial cancer.

CDR3 DNA sequence: TGTGCCAGCGGACAGGGTTCGGGAGTAGACACTGAAGCTTTCTTT. Protein product: CASGQGSGVDTEAFF. The chain carries TRBV6-1 and TRBJ1-1; 8 bases are a match to TRBD1. The CDR3 has 15 amino acids. Germline V gene lookup returns CDR1 MNHNS and CDR2 SASEGT. With 8 bases clipped from V and 3 bases from J, the junction kept 11 bases outside the gene matches.

This clone was observed at least ten times. The chain uses TRBV7-8 and TRBJ1-1; 7 bases match TRBD1. Germline V gene lookup returns CDR1 SGHVS and CDR2 FQNEAQ. The CDR3 totals 14 residues. The V gene end was trimmed by 0 bases and the J gene end by 5 bases; junction bases not matched to a gene: 3. The CDR3 bases are TGTGCCAGCAGCTTAGCGACAGGGAGTACTGAAGCTTTCTTT. Translation: CASSLATGSTEAFF.

This clone was detected only a few times. The CDR3 loop is CASSPRQGNQPQHF. The CDR3 nucleotides read TGTGCCAGCAGTCCCCGACAGGGAAATCAGCCCCAGCATTTT. The chain combines TRBV6-6 with TRBJ1-5, with 7 bases fitting TRBD1. The trim removed 5 bases at V and 4 bases at J, leaving 5 bases unmatched. From germline, CDR1 is MNHNY and CDR2 SVGAGI (reference sequence). The CDR3 has 14 amino acids.

This chain connects TRBV10-3 to TRBJ2-2, with D perhaps matching TRBD2 (6 bases). Germline lookup yields CDR1 ENHRY and CDR2 SYGVKD. The germline V and J ends were trimmed by 0 bases and 5 bases, with 13 bases remaining between them. The CDR3 is made up of 16 amino acids. The CDR3 coding sequence is TGTGCCATCAGTGAGTCGGGCCCGGAGGGTACCGGGGAGCTGTTTTTT. Translation gives CAISESGPEGTGELFF.

This chain connects TRBV2 to TRBJ1-5; 10 positions agree with TRBD1. With 5 bases clipped from V and 5 bases from J, the junction kept 6 bases outside the gene matches. The CDR3 runs 15 residues. The V gene's germline CDR1 is SNHLY and CDR2 FYNNEI. The CDR3 DNA is TGTGCCAGCAGTTTCGGAGGGACAGGGGATCAGCCCCAGCATTTT. Amino acid sequence: CASSFGGTGDQPQHF.

The genes are TRBV5-6 and TRBJ1-6, with 9 bases lining up with TRBD1. With V trimmed by 0 bases and J by 0 bases, 7 bases remained unmatched. Germline V CDR1 and CDR2: SGHDT, YYEEEE. The CDR3 covers 19 residues. The CDR3 protein is CASSLGPDRGYSYNSPLHF. The CDR3 DNA sequence: TGTGCCAGCAGCTTGGGCCCGGACAGGGGCTACTCCTATAATTCACCCCTCCACTTT.

The J gene is TRBJ1-1, the V gene TRBV5-1; D is perhaps TRBD1 (6 bases). V shed 0 bases and J shed 0 bases, with 9 bases lying between them. The CDR3 loop spans 15 amino acids. From germline, CDR1 is SGHRS and CDR2 YFSETQ. This chain's CDR3 is CASSLEAGVNTEAFF. Written as DNA, the CDR3 is TGCGCCAGCAGCTTGGAGGCAGGGGTGAACACTGAAGCTTTCTTT.

V gene TRBV5-4 combines with J gene TRBJ2-2; 7 positions match TRBD2. J gave up 4 bases and V 4 bases, and 10 bases lay outside the gene matches. Germline CDR1 and CDR2: SGHNT and YYREEE (reference sequence). CDR3 length: 16 amino acids. The CDR3 sequence: CASSPHERGSTGELFF. The CDR3 DNA sequence: TGTGCCAGCAGCCCTCATGAGCGGGGTAGCACCGGGGAGCTGTTTTTT.

V gene TRBV9 combines with J gene TRBJ1-4; TRBD1 aligns across 10 bases. The CDR3 is 16 residues long. V lost 0 bases, J lost 7 bases, and 6 bases stayed unmatched. Germline V gives CDR1 SGDLS, CDR2 YYNGEE. CDR3 loop: CASSVGGGQGREKLFF. DNA for the CDR3: TGTGCCAGCAGCGTAGGGGGGGGACAGGGGCGTGAAAAACTGTTTTTT.

The chain couples TRBV18 to TRBJ2-7; 11 bases are shared with TRBD1. With 3 bases clipped from V and 1 base from J, the junction kept 2 bases outside the gene matches. The CDR3 runs 15 residues. Looked up from germline, CDR1 is KGHSH and CDR2 is LQKENI. For the CDR3, the DNA is TGTGCCAGCTCACCGGGGACAGGGGGTTCCTACGAGCAGTACTTC. Its protein is CASSPGTGGSYEQYF.

V gene TRBV11-2 combines with J gene TRBJ2-1; 7 nucleotides agree with TRBD2. The germline V gene encodes CDR1 SGHAT and CDR2 FQNNGV. V trimming: 1 base; J trimming: 0 bases; junction bases outside the gene matches: 3. The CDR3 loop spans 16 amino acids. CDR3 nucleotides: TGTGCCAGCAGCTTAGGCGGGGGAAGCTCCTACAATGAGCAGTTCTTC. Its translation: CASSLGGGSSYNEQFF.

The V gene is TRBV9, the J gene TRBJ1-3, with TRBD1 matching over 8 bases. The J segment lost 0 bases and the V segment lost 1 base, leaving 6 bases of the junction unmatched. CDR3 length: 17 residues. Germline V gene lookup returns CDR1 SGDLS and CDR2 YYNGEE. For the CDR3, the DNA is TGTGCCAGCAGCGTACAGAGCGGACAGGGCTCTGGAAACACCATATATTTT. Protein: CASSVQSGQGSGNTIYF.

This clone turned up a few times. The chain recombines TRBV6-5 with TRBJ2-5; 9 bases are a match to TRBD2. Germline V CDR1 and CDR2: MNHEY, SVGAGI. The CDR3 covers 15 residues. J gave up 4 bases and V 5 bases, and 8 bases lay outside the gene matches. The CDR3 DNA sequence: TGTGCCAGCAGTGCCTCAAGAGCGGGGGGAGAGACCCAGTACTTC. Translating it yields CASSASRAGGETQYF.

This clone is a singleton in its sample. The chain joins TRBV18 to TRBJ1-5, with 9 bases that match TRBD1. Losses at the gene ends were 2 bases for V and 6 bases for J; bases not matched to a gene: 8. The CDR3 extends over 16 amino acids. Germline CDR1 and CDR2: KGHSH and LQKENI. CDR3 nucleotides: TGTGCCAGCTCACCAGCTCTCGACAGGGGGGCTCAGCCCCAGCATTTT. Its translation: CASSPALDRGAQPQHF. The full variable domain, with the rest looked up from reference TRBV18 and TRBJ1-5, is NAGVMQNPRHLVRRRGQEARLRCSPMKGHSHVYWYRQLPEEGLKFMVYLQKENIIDESGMPKERFSAEFPKEGPSILRIQQVVRGDSAAYFCASSPALDRGAQPQHFGDGTRLSIL.

In this sample, this clone turned up once. The chain combines TRBV6-6 with TRBJ1-1; no definite D call. In germline, CDR1 is MNHNY, CDR2 SVGAGI (reference sequence). The CDR3 is 13 residues long. Trimming took 2 bases from V and 0 from J, leaving 4 bases between them. The CDR3 reads CASSYGMNTEAFF. CDR3 sequence (DNA): TGTGCCAGCAGTTACGGCATGAACACTGAAGCTTTCTTT.

This clone has a single count. The chain uses TRBV5-1 and TRBJ2-7, with a tentative D call TRBD1 (6 bases). V shed 0 bases and J shed 3 bases, with 13 bases lying between them. This CDR3 has 15 residues. The germline CDR1 and CDR2 sequences are SGHRS and YFSETQ. This chain's CDR3 is CASSLEMGRGYEQYF. The CDR3 DNA follows: TGCGCCAGCAGCTTGGAAATGGGCAGGGGCTACGAGCAGTACTTC.

With respect to this clone: Mismatch with germline at one junction end may stem from a read error. The J gene is TRBJ1-2, the V gene TRBV15; D remains ambiguous. The germline gives CDR1 LNHNV, CDR2 YYDKDF (reference sequence). The CDR3 extends over 13 amino acids. The CDR3 DNA follows: TGTGCCACCAGCAGCGGAGTCAACTCTGGCTACACCTTC. This translates into CATSSGVNSGYTF.

This clone was seen more than once but under ten times. The genes are TRBV19 and TRBJ1-5; 8 bases are shared with TRBD1. Trimming cost V 7 bases and J 1 base; bases outside gene matches: 6. The CDR3 sequence is 15 residues long. Germline-derived CDR1 and CDR2 are LNHDA and SQIVND (reference sequence). CDR3 region: CASNFRTGSNQPQHF. As DNA, the CDR3 is TGTGCCAGTAACTTCCGGACAGGGAGCAATCAGCCCCAGCATTTT.

The V and J genes are TRBV5-4 and TRBJ2-3; possible D gene TRBD2, 5 bases. CDR1 SGHNT and CDR2 YYREEE come from the germline V gene (reference sequence). Trimming took off 0 bases at V and 0 bases at J, with 5 bases between the two ends. This CDR3 spans 14 amino acids. The CDR3 loop reads CASSLGTSTDTQYF. The CDR3 DNA is TGTGCCAGCAGCTTGGGGACTAGCACAGATACGCAGTATTTT.

The J gene is TRBJ2-7, the V gene TRBV11-2; D gene uncertain. In germline, CDR1 is SGHAT, CDR2 FQNNGV. The CDR3 consists of 12 residues. Trimming shortened V by 4 bases and J by 3 bases, and 7 bases separated the two germline ends. In DNA, the CDR3 is TGTGCCAGCAGCTCCCAAAACTACGAGCAGTACTTC. Translation: CASSSQNYEQYF.

The chain carries TRBV2 and TRBJ2-7, with D uncertain. The CDR3 contains 14 residues. Trimming stripped 6 bases from V and 0 bases from J, with 12 bases between. The V gene's germline CDR1 is SNHLY and CDR2 FYNNEI. The CDR3 region is CASRNGVGSYEQYF. CDR3 nucleotide sequence: TGTGCCAGCAGAAACGGTGTCGGCTCCTACGAGCAGTACTTC.

This clone was seen a few times. V gene TRBV7-9 combines with J gene TRBJ2-7, with 7 bases identical to TRBD1. The CDR3 has 13 amino acids. Trimming cost V 5 bases and J 7 bases; bases outside gene matches: 8. Germline values: CDR1 SEHNR, CDR2 FQNEAQ (reference sequence). The CDR3 protein is CASSRQGVEEQYF. The DNA for the CDR3 is TGTGCCAGCAGCAGACAGGGTGTGGAGGAGCAGTACTTC.

J is TRBJ2-1 and V is TRBV6-1, with no clear D. V lost 1 base and J lost 0, with 7 bases in between. Germline V lookup: CDR1 MNHNS, CDR2 SASEGT. The CDR3 runs to 15 residues. CDR3 amino acids: CASSEGGFSYNEQFF. The DNA of the CDR3 is TGTGCCAGCAGTGAAGGTGGCTTCTCCTACAATGAGCAGTTCTTC.

This rearrangement joins TRBV9 to TRBJ1-4; D is uncertain. V lost 0 bases and J lost 3, with 3 bases in between. Germline V gene lookup returns CDR1 SGDLS and CDR2 YYNGEE. This CDR3 has 13 amino acids. The CDR3 is CASSVGPNEKLFF. The CDR3 DNA follows: TGTGCCAGCAGCGTAGGGCCTAATGAAAAACTGTTTTTT. The full variable domain, in which reference TRBV9 and TRBJ1-4 provide the parts outside the CDR3, is DSGVTQTPKHLITATGQRVTLRCSPRSGDLSVYWYQQSLDQGLQFLIQYYNGEERAKGNILERFSAQQFPDLHSELNLSSLELGDSALYFCASSVGPNEKLFFGSGTQLSVL.

The CDR3 sequence is CAITATSGSHNEQYF. The CDR3 bases are TGTGCCATCACCGCAACTAGCGGGAGCCACAACGAGCAGTACTTC. J is TRBJ2-7 and V is TRBV10-3; 11 bases are a match to TRBD2. This CDR3 is built from 15 residues. Germline values: CDR1 ENHRY, CDR2 SYGVKD. V lost 7 bases, J lost 5 bases, and 10 bases stayed unmatched.

The chain employs TRBV9 and TRBJ1-1; the D gene is possibly TRBD1 (5 bases). The CDR3 loop spans 15 amino acids. The V end lost 1 base, the J end lost 4 bases, and 14 bases lay between the germline ends. Germline CDR1 reads SGDLS; CDR2 reads YYNGEE. The CDR3 protein is CASSVIGQGLTEAFF. CDR3 nucleotides: TGTGCCAGCAGCGTAATCGGACAAGGGCTCACTGAAGCTTTCTTT.

The CDR3 bases are TGCGCCAGCAGCCAAAACAGGGGGCGTGGGGGCTACACCTTC. Encoded protein: CASSQNRGRGGYTF. The V gene is TRBV4-1, the J gene TRBJ1-2; 9 bases fit TRBD1. The CDR3 length is 14 residues. Germline loops: CDR1 MGHRA, CDR2 YSYEKL. Trimming took 2 bases from V and 8 from J; bases not matched to a gene: 6.

This chain links TRBV19 with TRBJ2-6, with D hard to call. The CDR3 runs 17 residues. Trimming shortened V by 3 bases and J by 1 base, and 13 bases separated the two germline ends. The germline gives CDR1 LNHDA, CDR2 SQIVND (reference sequence). CDR3 bases: TGTGCCAGTAGTATCGTACCCAGTCTTTCTGGGGCCAACGTCCTGACTTTC. Protein sequence: CASSIVPSLSGANVLTF.

V gene TRBV6-6 combines with J gene TRBJ2-7; the D gene is possibly TRBD1 (6 bases). The CDR3 sequence is 15 residues long. V gave up 6 bases and J gave up 4 bases, with 19 bases separating them. The V gene's germline CDR1 is MNHNY and CDR2 SVGAGI (reference sequence). The CDR3 protein is CASRAGQGIEYEQYF. Here the CDR3 DNA reads TGTGCCAGCAGGGCCGGGCAGGGGATTGAATACGAGCAGTACTTC.

The V call is TRBV9, the J call TRBJ2-2; D perhaps matches TRBD2 (5 bases). The germline V and J ends were trimmed by 1 base and 12 bases, with 22 bases remaining between them. CDR1 is SGDLS, CDR2 YYNGEE, per germline. The CDR3 has 16 amino acids. The CDR3 sequence: CASSVTRYNGDSKLFF. The CDR3 nucleotides are TGTGCCAGCAGCGTAACCCGATACAACGGGGATTCGAAGCTGTTTTTT.